This T cell receptor beta chain was documented in a study of T cells in Graves' hyperthyroidism and ophthalmopathy. From RNA transcripts, TCR beta CDR3 regions were amplified. HTBI primers were employed in a first-round RT-PCR of the TCR CDR3. In TCRdb, the multiplex PCR reads were re-called with MiXCR into one record per CDR3 protein. This repertoire shows roughly 600,000 distinct CDR3 sequences, around 13% found once; its top ten account for 9.5% to 15%. Study conclusions and caveats: Model predictions of ophthalmopathy came a median approximately 6 months before onset. A model using 13 V-J features told ophthalmopathy apart from stable hyperthyroidism.

As for this clonotype: Its antigen is currently unknown.

Trimming took off 0 bases at V and 0 bases at J, with 15 bases between the two ends. CDR3 size: 17 residues. Germline V CDR1 and CDR2: DFQATT, SNEGSKA (reference sequence). Uncontrolled infection, other autoimmune disease, pregnancy or lactation disqualified patients from enrolment. PBMCs were sourced from less than 13 ml fresh peripheral blood. This rearrangement joins TRBV20-1 to TRBJ1-5; weak D call: TRBD1 (5 bases). The TCR originated in a woman between 45 and 60 years old with Graves' ophthalmopathy. What was sequenced was blood. DNA of the CDR3: TGCAGTGCTAGAGATCCCCTGGACATCTTTAGCAATCAGCCCCAGCATTTT. Protein product: CSARDPLDIFSNQPQHF.